This TCR beta chain is from a study of beta chain features in type 1 diabetes. This clone appeared a few times. The antigen remains undetermined. Germline V gene sequence: CDR1 SGDLS, CDR2 YYNGEE. This CDR3 has 16 amino acids. The V end was cut by 0 bases, the J end by 3 bases, with 13 bases between. Expressed TCRB transcripts were sequenced because the entire RNA isolate underwent reverse transcription. Produced via immunoSEQ multiplex PCR; TCRdb's table is partial and in-frame only. The top ten hold approximately 0.045% of the sample, which has roughly 500,000 clones, roughly 11% seen once. It was one heparinised blood draw, averaging roughly 0.11 L, that each donor gave. Study outcomes and limitations: Type 1 diabetes patients had moderately but significantly shorter TCRB CDR3s in all four CD4+ subsets.

The chain links TRBV9 to TRBJ2-1, with D perhaps TRBD1 (6 bases). The sequencing sample was made of naive CD4+ T cells from blood. The receptor was isolated from a woman in her late teens or twenties in good health. The CDR3 nucleotides are TGTGCCAGCAGCGTAGTGGGCAGGGGCTACTACAATGAGCAGTTCTTC. It is translated as CASSVVGRGYYNEQFF.